These 14 T cell receptor beta chains were sequenced from one sample in a study of T cells in Graves' hyperthyroidism and ophthalmopathy. Researchers amplified the TCR beta CDR3 regions from RNA transcripts. In the first-round RT-PCR of the TCR CDR3, the HTBI primer set was used. From the multiplex PCR reads, TCRdb called clonotypes with MiXCR, one entry per CDR3 protein. The data show under 400,000 distinct CDR3 sequences, less than 20% seen once. The material sequenced was blood. Receptors were obtained from a woman aged 18 to 35 with Graves' hyperthyroidism that later progressed to Graves' ophthalmopathy.

This clonotype has a handful of counts. The genes are TRBV18 and TRBJ2-7; D unresolved. Germline V lookup: CDR1 KGHSH, CDR2 LQKENI. CDR3 length: 15 amino acids. The V end lost 2 bases, the J end lost 5 bases, and 16 bases lay between the germline ends. Here the CDR3 reads CASSPSFYLDNEQYF. The CDR3 region has the DNA TGTGCCAGCTCACCATCCTTCTACCTAGACAACGAGCAGTACTTC.

This clonotype was detected ten times or more. This chain links TRBV4-2 with TRBJ2-7; 9 nucleotides agree with TRBD1. The CDR3 is 15 residues long. Unmatched junction bases numbered 4, after V lost 1 base and J lost 3 bases. The germline gives CDR1 LGHNA, CDR2 YNFKEQ. The DNA of the CDR3 is TGTGCCAGCAGCCAAGCCGGGACAGGGCTCTACGAGCAGTACTTC. Translated: CASSQAGTGLYEQYF.

This clonotype was counted at least ten times. CDR3: CASSPTTSGSFYEQYF. CDR3 nucleotides: TGTGCCAGCAGTCCAACGACTAGCGGGAGTTTCTACGAGCAGTACTTC. The V and J genes are TRBV28 and TRBJ2-7, with 12 nucleotides matching TRBD2. The germline gives CDR1 MDHEN, CDR2 SYDVKM. This CDR3 comprises 16 residues. V dropped 5 bases and J dropped 3; count of bases not matched to a gene: 8.

The chain is built from TRBV5-4 and TRBJ1-1; D is perhaps TRBD1 (6 bases). V was trimmed by 4 bases and J by 3 bases, leaving 19 bases between them. This CDR3 spans 16 amino acids. Germline loops: CDR1 SGHNT, CDR2 YYREEE (reference sequence). CDR3 sequence reads: CASSVGGGAGDTEAFF. CDR3 in DNA: TGTGCCAGCAGCGTCGGCGGGGGCGCGGGGGACACTGAAGCTTTCTTT.

This sequence joins TRBV6-2 or TRBV6-3 and TRBJ2-3; 8 bases fit TRBD1. Unmatched junction bases numbered 4, after V lost 6 bases and J lost 5 bases. From germline, CDR1 is MNHEY and CDR2 SVGEGT. The CDR3 runs to 13 residues. CDR3 in DNA: TGTGCCAGCAGACCACAGGGGGGAGATACGCAGTATTTT. This encodes CASRPQGGDTQYF.

The chain is built from TRBV6-2 or TRBV6-3 and TRBJ2-1; the D gene is possibly TRBD2 (5 bases). CDR1 is MNHEY and CDR2 is SVGEGT in the germline V gene. Trimming cost V 4 bases and J 6 bases, with 10 bases left between them. CDR3 length: 13 residues. In DNA, the CDR3 is TGTGCCAGCAGTTGGCTAGCTAGCAATGAGCAGTTCTTC. Translating gives CASSWLASNEQFF.

This clonotype was counted at least ten times. The chain employs TRBV5-1 and TRBJ1-5; no clear D. Trimming cost V 4 bases and J 2 bases, with 22 bases left between them. This CDR3 comprises 18 residues. The V gene's germline CDR1 is SGHRS and CDR2 YFSETQ. The CDR3 loop is CASSTNLPGYRGNQPQHF. DNA of the CDR3: TGCGCCAGCAGCACTAATCTTCCGGGATATCGGGGCAATCAGCCCCAGCATTTT. The full variable domain, rest sourced from reference TRBV5-1 and TRBJ1-5, is KAGVTQTPRYLIKTRGQQVTLSCSPISGHRSVSWYQQTPGQGLQFLFEYFSETQRNKGNFPGRFSGRQFSNSRSEMNVSTLELGDSALYLCASSTNLPGYRGNQPQHFGDGTRLSIL.

The gene calls are TRBV30 and TRBJ1-4; maybe TRBD1 (6 bases). Germline-derived CDR1 and CDR2 are GTSNPN and SVGIG (reference sequence). The CDR3 runs 15 residues. Trimming removed 2 bases at V and 10 bases at J, with 20 bases between. The CDR3 sequence is CAWSSGSFGGGKLFF. The CDR3 DNA reads as TGTGCCTGGAGTTCAGGATCCTTTGGGGGCGGAAAACTGTTTTTT.

The chain recombines TRBV6-1 with TRBJ2-7, with 7 bases lining up with TRBD1. The germline V gene has CDR1 MNHNS and CDR2 SASEGT. V shed 6 bases and J 4 bases; nucleotides not matched to a gene: 9. The CDR3 runs to 14 residues. The CDR3 coding sequence is TGTGCCAGCAGCCCGGGGACAGAGAGATACGAGCAGTACTTC. Its translation: CASSPGTERYEQYF.

V and J are TRBV4-1 and TRBJ1-1; D remains unclear. This CDR3 is built from 13 residues. The V and J ends lost 0 bases and 8 bases respectively, with 10 bases between them. Germline V gives CDR1 MGHRA, CDR2 YSYEKL. CDR3: CASSQEERREAFF. CDR3 nucleotides: TGCGCCAGCAGCCAAGAGGAGAGGAGAGAAGCTTTCTTT.

This clonotype was counted at least ten times. The chain employs TRBV4-1 and TRBJ2-5, with 8 bases lining up with TRBD1. This CDR3 spans 14 amino acids. Germline assignment: CDR1 MGHRA and CDR2 YSYEKL. V lost 5 bases and J lost 5; bases outside the gene matches: 7. The CDR3 sequence: CASSGHRGKETQYF. The CDR3, as DNA: TGCGCCAGCAGCGGTCACAGGGGGAAGGAGACCCAGTACTTC.

Regarding this clonotype: The conserved phenylalanine or tryptophan is not found at the CDR3 terminus, so this likely reflects a read error. The rearrangement links TRBV7-9 to TRBJ2-1; possibly TRBD1 for D (5 bases). There are 15 residues in the CDR3. Looked up from germline, CDR1 is SEHNR and CDR2 is FQNEAQ (reference sequence). V was trimmed by 4 bases and J by 0 bases, leaving 10 bases between them. CDR3 bases: TGTGCCAGCAGCTCAATTCAGGGCTCCTACAATGAGCAGTTCTCC. The encoded protein is CASSSIQGSYNEQFS.

This chain joins TRBV15 and TRBJ1-1; no definite D call. V shed 2 bases and J shed 6 bases, with 22 bases lying between them. The germline V gene has CDR1 LNHNV and CDR2 YYDKDF (reference sequence). This CDR3 comprises 17 residues. DNA of the CDR3: TGTGCCACCAGCAGACCTCCACCGGGCGAATGGAGCCCTGAAGCTTTCTTT. It translates to CATSRPPPGEWSPEAFF.

This clonotype was seen at least ten times. This sequence joins TRBV11-3 and TRBJ2-2; 8 bases are a match to TRBD2. After removal of 5 bases from V and 2 bases from J, the junction contained 7 bases not matched to a gene. The CDR3 length is 16 residues. Germline loops: CDR1 SGHNT, CDR2 YENEEA. CDR3 loop: CASSAAGEVNTGELFF. The DNA of the CDR3 is TGTGCCAGCAGCGCAGCGGGAGAGGTTAACACCGGGGAGCTGTTTTTT.